The clone carrying this TCR beta chain appeared many times. The data were obtained in a study of patients and donors after allogeneic stem cell transplantation. TCRdb fed the RT-PCR reads into MiXCR, producing one record per CDR3 protein. The sample contains approximately 150,000 distinct CDR3 sequences, about 24% of which appear only once. The length of the CDR3 is 15 residues. With 5 bases clipped from V and 3 bases from J, the junction kept 4 bases outside the gene matches. Germline V gene lookup returns CDR1 SQVTM and CDR2 ANQGSEA. The source material was blood, either unsorted or a sorted T cell fraction (not recorded which). The J gene is TRBJ2-3, the V gene TRBV29-1, with 14 bases that match TRBD2. The TCR was taken from a human donor who was either an allogeneic HSCT recipient or a stem cell or donor lymphocyte infusion donor (not recorded which). It is not recorded whose cells these are; they may come from a transplant donor. The CDR3 protein is CSVHGTSGSTDTQYF. DNA of the CDR3: TGCAGCGTTCACGGGACTAGCGGGAGTACAGATACGCAGTATTTT.